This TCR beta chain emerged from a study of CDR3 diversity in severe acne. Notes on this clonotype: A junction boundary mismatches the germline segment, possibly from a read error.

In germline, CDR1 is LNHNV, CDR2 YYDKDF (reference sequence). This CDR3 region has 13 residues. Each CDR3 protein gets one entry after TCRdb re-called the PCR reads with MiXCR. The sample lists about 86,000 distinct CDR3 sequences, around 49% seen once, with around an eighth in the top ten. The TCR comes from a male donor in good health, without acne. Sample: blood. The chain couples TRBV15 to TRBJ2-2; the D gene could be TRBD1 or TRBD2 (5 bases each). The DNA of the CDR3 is TGTGCCGCCAGCAGCAGGGTCACCGGGGAGCCGTTTTTT. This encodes CAASSRVTGEPFF.